The clone carrying this T cell receptor beta chain was seen a few times. Its antigen is unidentified. TCRdb fed the 5' RACE reads into MiXCR, producing one record per CDR3 protein. The repertoire holds 400,000 to 500,000 distinct CDR3 sequences, with roughly 24% as singletons. This sample stems from a study of T-cell memory formation after mild COVID-19. Regarding the study as a whole: Contracting CD4+ clones lay largely in CM and EM, with CD8+ ones residing in EMRA.

The sequenced material came from PBMCs or a T cell subset sorted from them (not recorded which). The receptor comes from an adult woman who had mild COVID-19 (a few samples of this study predate the infection). Cell type and time point are not known.

The CDR3 nucleotides are TGTGCCAGCAGCCTTGGGTGGCAGGGGGCCTACCCTGAAGCTTTCTTT. The encoded protein is CASSLGWQGAYPEAFF. The V gene is TRBV5-5, the J gene TRBJ1-1; 8 positions agree with TRBD1. Trimming cost V 4 bases and J 6 bases; bases outside gene matches: 14. CDR3 size: 16 residues. Germline CDR1 is SGHKS and CDR2 is YYEKEE (reference sequence).